This paragraph reports one TCR beta chain. Antigen unknown. The study ran its PCR with 60 Vbeta and 13 Jbeta primers. The assay was immunoSEQ multiplex PCR, and TCRdb's table has in-frame clones only and misses some. The sample includes about 140,000 clones, 80% of them seen just once. The CDR3 covers 14 residues. CDR1 and CDR2 from the germline V gene are MDHEN and SYDVKM. Unmatched junction bases numbered 5, after V lost 8 bases and J lost 3 bases. This entry belongs to a study of cytomegalovirus exposure and HLA in healthy donors. Study-wide findings and caveats: The records held CMV serostatus as the only immune exposure information. Specific recognition of CMV antigens was confirmed in vitro for three chains (all CMV-associated). Sequencing depth across donors, presence/absence analyses assumed, was roughly uniform. Upon later analysis, HLA-associated TCR beta chains proved more clonally expanded than other, equally common chains.

The specimen was PBMCs. The sequence came from a female donor in good health and CMV-seronegative. V gene TRBV28 combines with J gene TRBJ2-1; 9 bases map to TRBD2. The CDR3 is CASVASGNYNEQFF. For the CDR3, the DNA is TGTGCCAGCGTAGCTAGCGGGAACTACAATGAGCAGTTCTTC.